The next 22 T cell receptor beta chains were all read from a single sample in a study of CD4 T cells in relation to SARS-CoV-2 and coronaviruses. Libraries were prepared by immunoSEQ multiplex PCR; TCRdb keeps only in-frame clonotypes and omits some of them. The data contain nearly 70,000 clones, more than 85% of them singletons. The unexposed donors gave CD4+ T cells in about 2010-2019, prior to COVID-19. The sample taken for sequencing was naive CD4+ T cells from PBMCs. Specified subset: naive CD4+ T cells isolated by negative enrichment. These TCRs come from a human donor in good health.

The chain uses TRBV3-1 (or the pseudogene TRBV3-2) and TRBJ2-7; D might be TRBD1 (6 bases). Between the trimmed V and J ends, which lost 4 bases and 7 bases, there was a span of 14 bases. Looked up from germline, CDR1 is LGHDT and CDR2 is YNNKEL (reference sequence). This CDR3 contains 13 residues. The CDR3 sequence: CASSPHLGGEQYF. The CDR3 coding sequence is TGTGCCAGCAGCCCCCACTTAGGGGGAGAGCAGTACTTC.

V is TRBV28 and J is TRBJ2-5; TRBD2 matches at 8 bases. There are 16 residues in the CDR3. Losses at the gene ends were 6 bases for V and 5 bases for J; bases not matched to a gene: 14. The germline gives CDR1 MDHEN, CDR2 SYDVKM. DNA for the CDR3: TGTGCCAGCAGCCCTCAGGGAGCGGGAGTGAGGGAGACCCAGTACTTC. It translates to CASSPQGAGVRETQYF. Variable domain in full (rest from reference TRBV28 and TRBJ2-5): DVKVTQSSRYLVKRTGEKVFLECVQDMDHENMFWYRQDPGLGLRLIYFSYDVKMKEKGDIPEGYSVSREKKERFSLILESASTNQTSMYLCASSPQGAGVRETQYFGPGTRLLVL.

This rearrangement joins TRBV12-5 to TRBJ2-1; D remains unclear. V was clipped by 7 bases and J by 0 bases, with 7 bases between them. The length of the CDR3 is 13 residues. The V gene's germline CDR1 is LGHNT and CDR2 FRNRAP. The CDR3, as DNA: TGTGCTAGTGTTGGGCTCTCCTACAATGAGCAGTTCTTC. This codes for CASVGLSYNEQFF.

This chain uses TRBV24-1 with TRBJ2-5; 11 bases line up with TRBD1. The trim removed 4 bases at V and 7 bases at J, leaving 7 bases unmatched. This CDR3 has 15 amino acids. Germline V lookup: CDR1 KGHDR, CDR2 SFDVKD. The DNA of the CDR3 is TGTGCCACCAGTGAGGCGGGGACAGGGGGGGTGACCCAGTACTTC. Amino acids: CATSEAGTGGVTQYF.

The J gene is TRBJ1-3, the V gene TRBV11-2; possible D gene TRBD1, 5 bases. This CDR3 is 15 amino acids long. V gave up 5 bases and J gave up 7 bases, with 18 bases separating them. CDR1 is SGHAT, CDR2 FQNNGV, per germline. CDR3 nucleotide sequence: TGTGCCAGCAGCGCCCGGACCGGGACCGGCAACACCATATATTTT. Translation gives CASSARTGTGNTIYF.

This rearrangement joins TRBV29-1 to TRBJ2-3; TRBD1 matches 9 bases. Germline assignment: CDR1 SQVTM and CDR2 ANQGSEA. The CDR3 consists of 13 residues. V gave up 2 bases and J gave up 4 bases; unmatched junction bases: 1. The DNA of the CDR3 is TGCAGCGTTGAAACAGGGGGCGCAGATACGCAGTATTTT. It codes for CSVETGGADTQYF.

The V and J genes are TRBV7-3 and TRBJ2-3; D uncertain. The CDR3 is 15 residues long. Germline CDR1 reads SGHTA; CDR2 reads FQGTGA. The V gene lost 2 bases and the J gene lost 2 bases, with 11 bases spanning the gap. The CDR3 region has the DNA TGTGCCAGCAGCTTACGGTTGGGTGCCACAGATACGCAGTATTTT. It specifies CASSLRLGATDTQYF.

The rearrangement joins TRBV19 to TRBJ1-5; 7 bases are shared with TRBD1. V lost 7 bases and J lost 2; bases outside the gene matches: 14. This CDR3 spans 17 amino acids. Germline CDR1 reads LNHDA; CDR2 reads SQIVND (reference sequence). CDR3 sequence: CASTYKTGILRNQPQHF. The DNA of the CDR3 is TGTGCCAGTACCTATAAGACAGGGATTTTGCGCAATCAGCCCCAGCATTTT.

V is TRBV19 and J is TRBJ2-7; D tentatively fits TRBD1 or TRBD2 (5 bases each). Germline V CDR1 and CDR2: LNHDA, SQIVND (reference sequence). The CDR3 is 12 residues long. V was pared by 9 bases and J by 1 base, with 10 bases between. In nucleotides, the CDR3 is TGTGCCAGCCGGGACCGTTCCTACGAGCAGTACTTC. It specifies CASRDRSYEQYF.

The rearrangement uses TRBV18 and TRBJ2-3, with D possibly being TRBD2 (6 bases). Germline V gene data show CDR1 as KGHSH and CDR2 as LQKENI. V lost 1 base and J lost 1, with 6 bases in between. This CDR3 is 14 amino acids long. The CDR3: CASSPLAGTDTQYF. The CDR3 nucleotides read TGTGCCAGCTCACCACTAGCGGGCACAGATACGCAGTATTTT.

The V gene is TRBV7-2, the J gene TRBJ2-3; no firm D call. The CDR3 consists of 16 residues. The germline CDR1 and CDR2 sequences are SGHTA and FQGNSA. The ends were cut back, 1 base at V and 1 base at J, with 12 bases in the middle. The CDR3 sequence: CASSLEAPSGTDTQYF. For the CDR3, the DNA is TGTGCCAGCAGCTTAGAGGCTCCGTCGGGCACAGATACGCAGTATTTT.

The CDR3 loop reads CASSVGTNTEAFF. The DNA of the CDR3 is TGTGCCAGCAGCGTAGGTACAAACACTGAAGCTTTCTTT. J is TRBJ1-1 and V is TRBV9; D unresolved. Looked up from germline, CDR1 is SGDLS and CDR2 is YYNGEE. Trimming cost V 0 bases and J 2 bases, with 5 bases left between them. This CDR3 has 13 amino acids.

The chain recombines TRBV7-2 with TRBJ1-1; 10 bases match TRBD1. V was pared by 5 bases and J by 3 bases, with 12 bases of the junction left unmatched. From germline, CDR1 is SGHTA and CDR2 FQGNSA. This CDR3 contains 17 residues. The CDR3 loop reads CASSKTGGAPVDTEAFF. CDR3 nucleotide sequence: TGTGCCAGCAGCAAGACAGGGGGCGCCCCAGTGGACACTGAAGCTTTCTTT.

The V call is TRBV9, the J call TRBJ2-7; 10 bases fit TRBD1. The germline V gene encodes CDR1 SGDLS and CDR2 YYNGEE. The CDR3 totals 15 residues. V dropped 2 bases and J dropped 7; count of bases not matched to a gene: 9. DNA of the CDR3: TGTGCCAGCAGCGTCCTCGACAGGGGGCTGGGAGAGCAGTACTTC. Its translation: CASSVLDRGLGEQYF.

This rearrangement joins TRBV4-1 to TRBJ1-5, with a tentative D call TRBD1 (6 bases). V gave up 1 base and J gave up 7 bases, with 17 bases separating them. The CDR3 sequence is 16 residues long. Germline loops: CDR1 MGHRA, CDR2 YSYEKL. CDR3 coding DNA: TGCGCCAGCAGCCAAGCAGCAATCGGGGGCGGACAGCCCCAGCATTTT. This translates into CASSQAAIGGGQPQHF.

V and J are TRBV19 and TRBJ2-7; D might be TRBD1 or TRBD2, each matching 5 bases. Germline lookup yields CDR1 LNHDA and CDR2 SQIVND (reference sequence). Trimming removed 3 bases at V and 2 bases at J, with 8 bases between. The CDR3 spans 13 residues. The CDR3 spells CASSIPGPYEQYF. The CDR3 nucleotides are TGTGCCAGTAGTATTCCGGGACCCTACGAGCAGTACTTC.

The J gene is TRBJ2-7, the V gene TRBV6-6; 8 nucleotides align to TRBD1. V dropped 6 bases and J dropped 0; count of bases not matched to a gene: 4. This CDR3 contains 14 residues. Germline CDR1 reads MNHNY; CDR2 reads SVGAGI (reference sequence). The CDR3 sequence is CASRTGVGSYEQYF. The DNA of the CDR3 is TGTGCCAGCAGGACAGGGGTGGGCTCCTACGAGCAGTACTTC.

The rearrangement links TRBV6-2 or TRBV6-3 to TRBJ1-5; maybe TRBD1 (5 bases). Trimming removed 0 bases from V and 1 base from J, with 19 bases in between. The CDR3 length is 19 residues. Germline V CDR1 and CDR2: MNHEY, SVGEGT. The CDR3 DNA is TGTGCCAGCAGTTACTCAGGGTGGTGGGGGGGGGTAAGCAATCAGCCCCAGCATTTT. Protein product: CASSYSGWWGGVSNQPQHF.

The chain links TRBV5-1 to TRBJ2-5; either TRBD1 or TRBD2 may fit D (5 bases each). CDR1 SGHRS and CDR2 YFSETQ come from the germline V gene. This CDR3 is built from 15 residues. V dropped 4 bases and J dropped 0 bases, with 13 bases sitting between them. In nucleotides, the CDR3 is TGCGCCAGCAGCCCGGGGACGGTTGACCAAGAGACCCAGTACTTC. Amino acids: CASSPGTVDQETQYF.

The chain couples TRBV2 to TRBJ2-1; D is unresolved. The CDR3 spans 12 residues. Per germline, CDR1 SNHLY and CDR2 FYNNEI. The V end lost 1 base, the J end lost 10 bases, and 8 bases lay between the germline ends. The DNA of the CDR3 is TGTGCCAGCAGTGAAGAAGGGATAGAGCAGTTCTTC. It specifies CASSEEGIEQFF.

The chain is built from TRBV9 and TRBJ2-7, with D maybe TRBD1 (6 bases). The CDR3 is 15 amino acids. Trimming shortened V by 0 bases and J by 4 bases, and 14 bases separated the two germline ends. Germline CDR1 is SGDLS and CDR2 is YYNGEE. CDR3 bases: TGTGCCAGCAGCGTAGGGGGGCACCCTCAATACGAGCAGTACTTC. This gives the protein CASSVGGHPQYEQYF.

This clone has more than one count but fewer than ten. This sequence joins TRBV19 and TRBJ2-7; D gene uncertain. CDR3 length: 13 residues. The germline CDR1 and CDR2 sequences are LNHDA and SQIVND (reference sequence). Trimming took off 11 bases at V and 4 bases at J, with 18 bases between the two ends. CDR3 sequence: CACLPTVRYEQYF. DNA for the CDR3: TGTGCCTGCCTCCCCACTGTTCGATACGAGCAGTACTTC.